A selection of T cell receptor beta chains follows, all from one sample in a study of T cell responses to AZD1222 COVID-19 vaccine. TCRdb's table, derived via immunoSEQ multiplex PCR, lists solely in-frame clones and lacks some. The top ten clones hold about 7.4% of a sample with 110,000 or so clones, around 88% of them seen once. The sample was peripheral blood, taken 28 days after the second AZD1222 dose. All receptors come from an adult who received the AZD1222 COVID-19 vaccine. CDR3s include the opening cysteine and the closing phenylalanine or tryptophan. Fields, in order: clone size, V gene, J gene, D gene, CDR3 protein, CDR3 DNA. D genes are given only for firm matches. Part of the rows lack a size; the others show once, few, many or a class for expanded clones.

>NA|TRBV5-6|TRBJ2-6|NA
CASSLSGGANVLTF
TGTGCCAGCAGCTTGTCCGGTGGGGCCAACGTCCTGACTTTC
>NA|TRBV2|TRBJ1-5|NA
CASGVSNQPQHF
TGTGCCAGCGGGGTAAGCAATCAGCCCCAGCATTTT
>NA|TRBV3-1/TRBV3-2|TRBJ1-2|NA
CASSQDGGNGYTF
TGTGCCAGCAGCCAAGATGGGGGGAACGGCTACACCTTC
>NA|TRBV3-1/TRBV3-2|TRBJ2-6|NA
CASSQDARRTGANVLTF
TGTGCCAGCAGCCAAGATGCACGGCGGACTGGGGCCAACGTCCTGACTTTC
>NA|TRBV5-5|TRBJ1-1|NA
CASSLEGTTEAFF
TGTGCCAGCAGCTTGGAAGGGACCACTGAAGCTTTCTTT
>NA|TRBV3-1/TRBV3-2|TRBJ2-7|NA
CASSQGFATYEQYF
TGTGCCAGCAGCCAAGGGTTCGCGACCTACGAGCAGTACTTC
>NA|TRBV5-1|TRBJ1-1|NA
CASRWDNPNTEAFF
TGCGCCAGCAGATGGGACAACCCGAACACTGAAGCTTTCTTT
>once|TRBV28|TRBJ1-5|NA
CASSLSGGAGQPQHF
TGTGCCAGCAGTTTATCGGGGGGCGCGGGTCAGCCCCAGCATTTT
>NA|TRBV19|TRBJ1-6|NA
CASSITVQGYNSPLHF
TGTGCCAGTAGTATTACAGTTCAAGGGTATAATTCACCCCTCCACTTT
>NA|TRBV10-3|TRBJ2-7|TRBD1
CAISESMVQGDKYEQYF
TGTGCCATCAGTGAGTCGATGGTGCAGGGGGATAAGTACGAGCAGTACTTC
>NA|TRBV7-8|TRBJ2-7|TRBD1
CASSPEDRASEQYF
TGTGCCAGCAGCCCGGAGGACAGGGCAAGCGAGCAGTACTTC
>once|TRBV6-5|TRBJ2-7|NA
CASSYSTVGGSYEQYF
TGTGCCAGCAGTTACTCAACCGTCGGTGGGTCCTACGAGCAGTACTTC